The clone carrying this T cell receptor (beta chain) was observed at least ten times. TCRdb re-called the 5' RACE reads through MiXCR, storing one row per CDR3 protein. The table records 60,000 to 90,000 distinct CDR3 sequences, about an eighth of them present only once. With V trimmed by 8 bases and J by 3 bases, 7 bases remained unmatched. Per germline, CDR1 WSHSY and CDR2 SAAADI. This CDR3 has 13 amino acids. As to time point: sample taken at primary tumor resection. No cells were sorted before sequencing. The whole RNA sequenced was extracted from tumor, nontumor lung or frozen PBMC. The data belong to a study of spatial heterogeneity in lung cancer.

The source of this sequence is a male donor with early-stage non-small cell lung cancer. V is TRBV10-2 and J is TRBJ2-7; 7 nucleotides match TRBD1. Source: PBMCs, taken at surgery. Written as DNA, the CDR3 is TGCGCCAGCCGAATGGGACAGAGCTACGAGCAGTACTTC. It translates to CASRMGQSYEQYF.